This T cell receptor (beta chain) appears in the sequencing data of a study of T-cell reconstitution after alpha-beta-depleted transplantation in children. Points from the study as a whole: At one year after transplant, newly produced T cells mostly accounted for T-cell counts and diversity. Two months or so post-transplant, alpha-beta T cells reportedly derived from several hundred expanded graft clones. Surviving recipient T cells and intrathymic progenitors accounted for some patients' high TCRbeta diversity at day 60.

Unique molecular identifiers were built into the TCRbeta library. TCRdb re-analysed the PCR reads in MiXCR, keeping a single row per CDR3 protein. The sample consists of over 150,000 distinct CDR3 sequences, about 6.6% of them appearing once. This clonotype was seen ten or more times. Antigen specificity is unknown. This CDR3 has 11 amino acids. The V end lost 2 bases, the J end lost 5 bases, and 4 bases lay between the germline ends. CDR1 is MDHEN, CDR2 SYDVKM, per germline. V and J are TRBV28 and TRBJ2-7; D remains ambiguous. This clonotype was obtained from a boy aged 2-9 years with acute lymphoblastic leukemia, due to receive a stem cell transplant. This specimen was PBMCs, taken before TCRalphabeta/CD19-depleted stem cell transplant. In DNA, the CDR3 is TGTGCCAGCAGTTTAAGAGACGAGCAGTACTTC. This translates into CASSLRDEQYF.